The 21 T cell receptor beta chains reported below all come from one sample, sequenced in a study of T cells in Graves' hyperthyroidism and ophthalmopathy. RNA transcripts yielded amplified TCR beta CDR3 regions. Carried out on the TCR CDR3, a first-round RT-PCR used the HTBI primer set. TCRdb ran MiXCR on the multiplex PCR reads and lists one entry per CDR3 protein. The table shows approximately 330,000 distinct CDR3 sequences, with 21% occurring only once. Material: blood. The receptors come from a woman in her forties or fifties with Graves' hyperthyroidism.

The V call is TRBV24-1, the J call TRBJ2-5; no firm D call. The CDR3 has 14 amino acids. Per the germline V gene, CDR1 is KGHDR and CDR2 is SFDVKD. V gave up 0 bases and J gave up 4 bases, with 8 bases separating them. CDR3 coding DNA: TGTGCCACCAGTGATTTGAGGCGCGGAGAGACCCAGTACTTC. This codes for CATSDLRRGETQYF.

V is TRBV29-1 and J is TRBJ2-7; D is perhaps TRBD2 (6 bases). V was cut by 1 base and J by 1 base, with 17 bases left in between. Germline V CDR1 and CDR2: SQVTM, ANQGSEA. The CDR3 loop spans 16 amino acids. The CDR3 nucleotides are TGCAGCGTTGAAGTACCCCTTCCGGGAGTATCCTACGAGCAGTACTTC. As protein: CSVEVPLPGVSYEQYF.

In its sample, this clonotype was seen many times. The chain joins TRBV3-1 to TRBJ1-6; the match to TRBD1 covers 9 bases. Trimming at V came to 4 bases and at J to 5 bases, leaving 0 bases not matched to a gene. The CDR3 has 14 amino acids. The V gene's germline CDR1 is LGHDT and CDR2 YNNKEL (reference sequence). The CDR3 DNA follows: TGTGCCAGCAGCCGACAGGGGGATAATTCACCCCTCCACTTT. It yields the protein CASSRQGDNSPLHF.

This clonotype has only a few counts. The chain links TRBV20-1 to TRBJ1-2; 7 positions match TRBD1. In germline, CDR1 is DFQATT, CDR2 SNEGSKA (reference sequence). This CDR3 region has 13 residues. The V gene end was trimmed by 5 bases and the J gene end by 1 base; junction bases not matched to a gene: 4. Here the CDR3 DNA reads TGCAGTGCTTGGGACAGTTATAACTATGGCTACACCTTC. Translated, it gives CSAWDSYNYGYTF.

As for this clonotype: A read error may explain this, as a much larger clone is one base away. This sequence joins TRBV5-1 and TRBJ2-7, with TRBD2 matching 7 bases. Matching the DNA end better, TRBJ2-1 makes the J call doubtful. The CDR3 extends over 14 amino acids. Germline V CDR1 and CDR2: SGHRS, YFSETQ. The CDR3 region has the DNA TGCGCCAGCAGCTTGGTTGTGGGGGGGTACGAGCAGTTCTTC. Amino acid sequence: CASSLVVGGYEQFF.

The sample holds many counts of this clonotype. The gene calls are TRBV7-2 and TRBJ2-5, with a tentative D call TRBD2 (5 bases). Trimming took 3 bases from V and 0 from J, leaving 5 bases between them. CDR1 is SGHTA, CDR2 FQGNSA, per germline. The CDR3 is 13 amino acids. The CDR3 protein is CASSFGNQETQYF. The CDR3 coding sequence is TGTGCCAGCAGCTTCGGGAACCAAGAGACCCAGTACTTC.

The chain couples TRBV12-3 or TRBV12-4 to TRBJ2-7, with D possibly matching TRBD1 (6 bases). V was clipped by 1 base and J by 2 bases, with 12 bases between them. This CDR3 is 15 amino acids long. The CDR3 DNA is TGTGCCAGCAGTTTAGTTCTGGGGGCCCCCTACGAGCAGTACTTC. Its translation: CASSLVLGAPYEQYF.

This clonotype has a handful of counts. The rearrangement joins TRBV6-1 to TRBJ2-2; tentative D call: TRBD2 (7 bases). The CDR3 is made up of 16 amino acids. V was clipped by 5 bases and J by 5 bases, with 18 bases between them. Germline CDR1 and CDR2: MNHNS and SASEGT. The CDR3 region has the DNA TGTGCCAGCAGTTACGGAGGGGGGGTAGGGACCGGGGAGCTGTTTTTT. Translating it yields CASSYGGGVGTGELFF.

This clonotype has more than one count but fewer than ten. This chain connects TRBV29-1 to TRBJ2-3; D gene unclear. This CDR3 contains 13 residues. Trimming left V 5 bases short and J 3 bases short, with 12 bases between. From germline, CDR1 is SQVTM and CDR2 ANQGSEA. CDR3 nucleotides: TGCAGCGTTTCGAAGACCGCGACAGATACGCAGTATTTT. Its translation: CSVSKTATDTQYF.

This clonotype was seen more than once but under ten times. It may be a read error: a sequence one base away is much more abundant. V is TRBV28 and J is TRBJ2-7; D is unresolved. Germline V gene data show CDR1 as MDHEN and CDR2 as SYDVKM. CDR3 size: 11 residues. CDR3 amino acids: CAGSLSNGQYF. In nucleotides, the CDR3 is TGTGCCGGCAGCCTCTCCAACGGGCAGTACTTC.

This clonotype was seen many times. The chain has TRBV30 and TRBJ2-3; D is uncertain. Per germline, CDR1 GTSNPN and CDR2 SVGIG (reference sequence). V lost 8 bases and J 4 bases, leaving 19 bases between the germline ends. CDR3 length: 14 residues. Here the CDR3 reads CAGTTTVGPDTQYF. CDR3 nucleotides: TGTGCCGGCACCACTACGGTCGGCCCAGATACGCAGTATTTT.

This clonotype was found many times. The CDR3 is CASSQDGGTMNTEAFF. In nucleotides, the CDR3 is TGTGCCAGCAGCCAAGACGGCGGAACTATGAACACTGAAGCTTTCTTT. The chain uses TRBV3-1 and TRBJ1-1; D call uncertain. V lost 0 bases, J lost 0 bases, and 11 bases lay in between. This CDR3 region has 16 residues. Germline assignment: CDR1 LGHDT and CDR2 YNNKEL (reference sequence).

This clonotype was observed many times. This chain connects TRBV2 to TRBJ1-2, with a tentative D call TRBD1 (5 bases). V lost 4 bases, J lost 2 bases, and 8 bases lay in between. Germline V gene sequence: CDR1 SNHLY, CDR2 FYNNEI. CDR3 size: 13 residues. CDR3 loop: CASSGTRNYGYTF. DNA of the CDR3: TGTGCCAGCAGTGGGACAAGAAACTATGGCTACACCTTC.

CDR3 amino acids: CSARLTSGVYNEQFF. CDR3 in DNA: TGCAGTGCTAGACTGACTAGCGGGGTCTACAATGAGCAGTTCTTC. This chain uses TRBV20-1 with TRBJ2-1; TRBD2 agrees at 11 bases. V dropped 2 bases and J dropped 3; count of bases not matched to a gene: 3. The germline V gene has CDR1 DFQATT and CDR2 SNEGSKA (reference sequence). The CDR3 consists of 15 residues.

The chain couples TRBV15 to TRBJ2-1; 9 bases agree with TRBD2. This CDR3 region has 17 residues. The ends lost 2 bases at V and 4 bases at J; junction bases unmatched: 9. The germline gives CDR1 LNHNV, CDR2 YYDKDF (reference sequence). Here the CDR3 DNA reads TGTGCCACCAGCAGACCCAGTGGTAGCGGGAGTTACAATGAGCAGTTCTTC. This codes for CATSRPSGSGSYNEQFF.

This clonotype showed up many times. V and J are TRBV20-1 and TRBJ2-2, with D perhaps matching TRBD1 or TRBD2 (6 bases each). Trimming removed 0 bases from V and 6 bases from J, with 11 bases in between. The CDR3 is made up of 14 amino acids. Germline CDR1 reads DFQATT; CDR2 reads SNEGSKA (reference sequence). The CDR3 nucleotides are TGCAGTGCTAGAGATTTGAGGGGGGCCGGGGAGCTGTTTTTT. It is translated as CSARDLRGAGELFF.

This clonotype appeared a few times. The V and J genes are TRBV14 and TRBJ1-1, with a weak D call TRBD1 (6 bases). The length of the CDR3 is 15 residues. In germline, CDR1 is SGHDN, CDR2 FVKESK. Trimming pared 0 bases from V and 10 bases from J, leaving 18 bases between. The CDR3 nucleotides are TGTGCCAGCAGCCAAGAAAGCGAAGGGGGGCCAGTAGCTTTCTTT. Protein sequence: CASSQESEGGPVAFF.

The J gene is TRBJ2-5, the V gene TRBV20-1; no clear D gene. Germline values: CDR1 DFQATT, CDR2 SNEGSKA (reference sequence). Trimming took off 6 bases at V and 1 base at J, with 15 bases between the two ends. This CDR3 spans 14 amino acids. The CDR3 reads CSARKMGIQETQYF. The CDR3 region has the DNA TGCAGTGCCAGGAAGATGGGAATCCAAGAGACCCAGTACTTC.

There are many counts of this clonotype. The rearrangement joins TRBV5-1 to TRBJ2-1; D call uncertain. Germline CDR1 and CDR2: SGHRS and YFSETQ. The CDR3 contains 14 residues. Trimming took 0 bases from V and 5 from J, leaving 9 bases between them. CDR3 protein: CASSLVTPNNEQFF. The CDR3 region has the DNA TGCGCCAGCAGCTTGGTGACTCCTAACAATGAGCAGTTCTTC.

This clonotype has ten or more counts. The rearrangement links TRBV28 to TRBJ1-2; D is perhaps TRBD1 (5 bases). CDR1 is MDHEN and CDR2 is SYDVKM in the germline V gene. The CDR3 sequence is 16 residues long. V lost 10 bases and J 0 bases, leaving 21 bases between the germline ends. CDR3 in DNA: TGTGCCATCCCGGGACGAAGCGAAGGGTCTAACTATGGCTACACCTTC. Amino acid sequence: CAIPGRSEGSNYGYTF.

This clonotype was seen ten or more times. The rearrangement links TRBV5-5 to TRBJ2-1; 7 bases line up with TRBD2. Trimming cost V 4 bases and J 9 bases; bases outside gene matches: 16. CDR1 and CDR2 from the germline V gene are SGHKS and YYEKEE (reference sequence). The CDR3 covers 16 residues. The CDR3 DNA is TGTGCCAGCAGCCCCGGGGGGAAGACTGTTATGGGTGAGCAGTTCTTC. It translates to CASSPGGKTVMGEQFF.